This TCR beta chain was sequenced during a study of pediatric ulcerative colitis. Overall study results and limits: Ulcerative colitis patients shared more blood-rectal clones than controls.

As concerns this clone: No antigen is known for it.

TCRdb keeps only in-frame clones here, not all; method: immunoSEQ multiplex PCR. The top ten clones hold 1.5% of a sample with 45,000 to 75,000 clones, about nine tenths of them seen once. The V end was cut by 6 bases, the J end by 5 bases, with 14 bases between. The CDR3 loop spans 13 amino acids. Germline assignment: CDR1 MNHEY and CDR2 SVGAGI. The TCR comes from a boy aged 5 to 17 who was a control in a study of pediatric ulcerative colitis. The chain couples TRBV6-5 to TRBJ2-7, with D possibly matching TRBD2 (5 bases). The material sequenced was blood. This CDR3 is CASSHTAVDEQYF. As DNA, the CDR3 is TGTGCCAGCAGCCACACAGCGGTCGACGAGCAGTACTTC.